Presented here are 25 T cell receptor beta chains from one specimen sequenced in a study of blood T cell repertoires in COVID-19. The protocol was immunoSEQ multiplex PCR, while the TCRdb copy is restricted to in-frame clones and leaves out a portion. The sample records about 210,000 clones, around 89% being singletons. The specimen was PBMCs or T cells enriched from blood (not recorded which). These receptors originate from a woman aged 40 to 50 with acute COVID-19.

V is TRBV13 and J is TRBJ1-4; D might be TRBD1 (6 bases). This CDR3 is 15 amino acids long. Germline V gene sequence: CDR1 PRHDT, CDR2 FYEKMQ (reference sequence). V shed 0 bases and J shed 8 bases, with 13 bases lying between them. This CDR3 reads CASSLGPSGVEKLFF. The CDR3 DNA sequence: TGTGCCAGCAGCTTAGGACCCTCAGGGGTCGAAAAACTGTTTTTT.

The chain combines TRBV19 with TRBJ1-2, with a possible D match to TRBD1 (6 bases). The CDR3 sequence is 14 residues long. Looked up from germline, CDR1 is LNHDA and CDR2 is SQIVND (reference sequence). Between the trimmed V and J ends, which lost 5 bases and 3 bases, there was a span of 13 bases. The CDR3 protein is CASSATGLHYGYTF. Here the CDR3 DNA reads TGTGCCAGTAGTGCCACAGGGCTCCACTATGGCTACACCTTC.

J is TRBJ2-3 and V is TRBV5-6, with D possibly TRBD2 on 5 matching bases. This CDR3 is built from 16 residues. V lost 4 bases, J lost 3 bases, and 18 bases lay in between. Germline V lookup: CDR1 SGHDT, CDR2 YYEEEE. CDR3: CASSLLLDRETDTQYF. As DNA, the CDR3 is TGTGCCAGCAGCCTCCTACTAGATCGAGAGACAGATACGCAGTATTTT.

V gene TRBV9 combines with J gene TRBJ2-7, with D maybe TRBD2 (5 bases). The CDR3 consists of 13 residues. Germline V gives CDR1 SGDLS, CDR2 YYNGEE. Trimming took off 10 bases at V and 7 bases at J, with 21 bases between the two ends. The CDR3 protein is CALPLAPLREQYV. CDR3 nucleotides: TGTGCCCTCCCGCTAGCCCCTCTGAGGGAGCAGTACGTC.

The rearrangement links TRBV7-8 to TRBJ2-7, with D perhaps matching TRBD1 (5 bases). Germline CDR1 is SGHVS and CDR2 is FQNEAQ. The CDR3 loop spans 14 amino acids. V gave up 5 bases and J gave up 3 bases, with 14 bases separating them. CDR3 in amino acids: CASSRAPQGYEQYV. CDR3 bases: TGTGCCAGCAGCCGAGCACCTCAGGGCTACGAGCAGTACGTC.

In DNA form, the CDR3 reads TGTGCCAGCTCACCACTCGGAGCGACGGAGACCCAGTACTTC. It encodes CASSPLGATETQYF. The V call is TRBV18, the J call TRBJ2-5; D gene unclear. CDR3 size: 14 residues. From germline, CDR1 is KGHSH and CDR2 LQKENI. V dropped 1 base and J dropped 5 bases, with 11 bases sitting between them. Using reference TRBV18 and TRBJ2-5 for the parts outside the CDR3, the full variable domain is NAGVMQNPRHLVRRRGQEARLRCSPMKGHSHVYWYRQLPEEGLKFMVYLQKENIIDESGMPKERFSAEFPKEGPSILRIQQVVRGDSAAYFCASSPLGATETQYFGPGTRLLVL.

This rearrangement joins TRBV18 to TRBJ2-7; maybe TRBD2 (5 bases). The germline V gene has CDR1 KGHSH and CDR2 LQKENI. The CDR3 is 16 residues long. V gave up 4 bases and J gave up 3 bases, with 19 bases separating them. CDR3 sequence reads: CASSLFESLGGYEQYF. In nucleotides, the CDR3 is TGTGCCAGCTCACTTTTCGAGAGCCTCGGAGGCTACGAGCAGTACTTC.

The CDR3 DNA follows: TGTGCCAGCAGCCAAGTCCCCAGCTCCTACGAGCAGTACTTC. It encodes CASSQVPSSYEQYF. The chain has TRBV3-1 (or the pseudogene TRBV3-2) and TRBJ2-7; D is uncertain. Germline V CDR1 and CDR2: LGHDT, YNNKEL (reference sequence). Trimming removed 1 base at V and 0 bases at J, with 7 bases between. CDR3 size: 14 residues.

This clone came up once. The rearrangement uses TRBV10-3 and TRBJ2-7, with TRBD1 identical over 8 bases. The CDR3 sequence is 15 residues long. CDR1 ENHRY and CDR2 SYGVKD come from the germline V gene. J was trimmed by 0 bases and V by 2 bases; bases with no gene match: 3. The CDR3 region is CAISERDRSSYEQYF. As DNA, the CDR3 is TGTGCCATCAGTGAGAGGGACAGGTCCTCCTACGAGCAGTACTTC.

The J gene is TRBJ1-1, the V gene TRBV9; D gene uncertain. CDR3 length: 15 residues. Germline V CDR1 and CDR2: SGDLS, YYNGEE. V was clipped by 0 bases and J by 0 bases, with 9 bases between them. The CDR3 DNA reads as TGTGCCAGCAGCGTAGGAGGACTGTTGAACACTGAAGCTTTCTTT. Its translation is CASSVGGLLNTEAFF.

V and J are TRBV5-1 and TRBJ2-7, with no clear D. This CDR3 has 14 residues. Germline V gene data show CDR1 as SGHRS and CDR2 as YFSETQ. Trimming took off 0 bases at V and 1 base at J, with 8 bases between the two ends. CDR3 sequence reads: CASSLVSLSYEQYF. The CDR3 nucleotides are TGCGCCAGCAGCTTGGTGTCCCTGTCCTACGAGCAGTACTTC.

The chain has TRBV27 and TRBJ1-1; D remains ambiguous. The CDR3 consists of 15 residues. V dropped 5 bases and J dropped 6 bases, with 19 bases sitting between them. Germline lookup yields CDR1 MNHEY and CDR2 SMNVEV (reference sequence). The chain's CDR3 is CASSPLGSGVAEAFF. CDR3 in DNA: TGTGCCAGCAGTCCCCTCGGCAGCGGGGTTGCTGAAGCTTTCTTT.

The chain has TRBV3-1 (or the pseudogene TRBV3-2) and TRBJ2-3; D is possibly TRBD1 (6 bases). The CDR3 runs to 18 residues. The V gene lost 4 bases and the J gene lost 1 base, with 21 bases spanning the gap. CDR1 is LGHDT and CDR2 is YNNKEL in the germline V gene (reference sequence). This CDR3 is CASSLTGAMDRGTDTQYF. The CDR3 nucleotides read TGTGCCAGCAGCCTGACGGGCGCGATGGACAGAGGCACAGATACGCAGTATTTT.

The chain is built from TRBV16 and TRBJ1-5; D is ambiguous. The CDR3 is made up of 11 amino acids. V lost 4 bases and J 6 bases, leaving 4 bases between the germline ends. The germline V gene has CDR1 KGHSY and CDR2 FQNENV. CDR3 bases: TGTGCCAGCAGCCTCGGTCAGCCCCAGCATTTT. Its translation: CASSLGQPQHF.

This clone occurred a few times. The CDR3: CASSGTAVTNEKLFF. The CDR3 region has the DNA TGTGCCAGTAGCGGGACAGCCGTTACTAATGAAAAACTGTTTTTT. The chain recombines TRBV19 with TRBJ1-4, with TRBD1 matching over 7 bases. Germline assignment: CDR1 LNHDA and CDR2 SQIVND (reference sequence). This CDR3 region has 15 residues. V gave up 6 bases and J gave up 2 bases; unmatched junction bases: 6.

This chain uses TRBV19 with TRBJ1-4; the D is unclear. In germline, CDR1 is LNHDA, CDR2 SQIVND (reference sequence). V was shortened by 3 bases and J by 8 bases, with 19 bases between the two germline ends. The CDR3 loop spans 16 amino acids. Written as DNA, the CDR3 is TGTGCCAGTAGTATGACGACACCAACATCTGCCGAAAAACTGTTTTTT. It translates to CASSMTTPTSAEKLFF.

This clone was found once. The chain couples TRBV7-9 to TRBJ2-3, with TRBD2 matching 8 bases. This CDR3 contains 13 residues. Germline values: CDR1 SEHNR, CDR2 FQNEAQ (reference sequence). Unmatched junction bases numbered 3, after V lost 6 bases and J lost 4 bases. CDR3 coding DNA: TGTGCCAGCAGAGAAGCGGGAGCAGATACGCAGTATTTT. Amino acids: CASREAGADTQYF.

The chain employs TRBV5-1 and TRBJ2-5, with 7 bases that match TRBD1. The V gene's germline CDR1 is SGHRS and CDR2 YFSETQ. The CDR3 has 15 residues. Unmatched junction bases numbered 8, after V lost 3 bases and J lost 3 bases. DNA for the CDR3: TGCGCCAGCAGCTCTGCCGGGACAGCTAAAGAGACCCAGTACTTC. Protein: CASSSAGTAKETQYF. Full variable domain (rest looked up from reference TRBV5-1 and TRBJ2-5): KAGVTQTPRYLIKTRGQQVTLSCSPISGHRSVSWYQQTPGQGLQFLFEYFSETQRNKGNFPGRFSGRQFSNSRSEMNVSTLELGDSALYLCASSSAGTAKETQYFGPGTRLLVL.

V usage is TRBV30 and J usage is TRBJ1-6, with 7 positions matching TRBD1. Germline V gene lookup returns CDR1 GTSNPN and CDR2 SVGIG (reference sequence). This CDR3 region has 13 residues. The V segment lost 5 bases and the J segment 13 bases; nucleotides outside the gene matches: 11. CDR3 nucleotides: TGTGCCTGGGGAGACAGGGCCCACCTCCCCCTCCACTTT. It translates to CAWGDRAHLPLHF. Looking up the rest from reference TRBV30 and TRBJ1-6 gives the full variable domain: SQTIHQWPATLVQPVGSPLSLECTVEGTSNPNLYWYRQAAGRGLQLLFYSVGIGQISSEVPQNLSASRPQDRQFILSSKKLLLSDSGFYLCAWGDRAHLPLHFGNGTRLTVT.

This clone showed up just once. The chain joins TRBV6-5 to TRBJ1-2, with D maybe TRBD1 (5 bases). Looked up from germline, CDR1 is MNHEY and CDR2 is SVGAGI. The ends were cut back, 4 bases at V and 4 bases at J, with 10 bases in the middle. This CDR3 spans 13 amino acids. The DNA for the CDR3 is TGTGCCAGCAGTTTCACCGACAGCTATGGCTACACCTTC. Translated: CASSFTDSYGYTF.

The J gene is TRBJ2-3, the V gene TRBV10-3; 9 nucleotides match TRBD2. The CDR3 has 18 amino acids. Trimming cost V 0 bases and J 4 bases; bases outside gene matches: 11. Germline V CDR1 and CDR2: ENHRY, SYGVKD. In DNA form, the CDR3 reads TGTGCCATCAGTGAGTCATCTCGCGGGAGGGAATGGCCAGATACGCAGTATTTT. As protein: CAISESSRGREWPDTQYF.

This clone came up a few times. V usage is TRBV7-7 and J usage is TRBJ2-2; no definite D call. The V gene lost 5 bases and the J gene lost 6 bases, with 7 bases spanning the gap. CDR3 length: 12 amino acids. Germline V gene data show CDR1 as SSHAT and CDR2 as FNYEAQ (reference sequence). The CDR3 DNA sequence: TGTGCCAGCAGCACTACCCCCGGGGAGCTGTTTTTT. Its protein product is CASSTTPGELFF.

The chain links TRBV18 to TRBJ2-7; no definite D call. CDR1 KGHSH and CDR2 LQKENI come from the germline V gene. Trimming pared 5 bases from V and 1 base from J, leaving 9 bases between. The CDR3 contains 13 residues. CDR3 in DNA: TGTGCCAGCTCAATTGGCGGATCCTACGAGCAGTACGTC. Translation gives CASSIGGSYEQYV.

The gene calls are TRBV25-1 and TRBJ1-6; no firm D call. The CDR3 has 14 residues. The V gene lost 7 bases and the J gene lost 9 bases, with 16 bases spanning the gap. Per the germline V gene, CDR1 is MGHDK and CDR2 is SYGVNS. The CDR3 DNA is TGTGCCAGCAAGTCTGAGGGCGTTGGTTCACCCCTCCACTTT. Translating it yields CASKSEGVGSPLHF.

The chain employs TRBV4-3 and TRBJ2-2; D not certain. Germline CDR1 LGHNA, CDR2 YSLEER. The germline V and J ends were trimmed by 5 bases and 6 bases, with 13 bases remaining between them. This CDR3 has 14 amino acids. The CDR3 region is CASSSRGGSGELFF. The CDR3, as DNA: TGCGCCAGCAGCTCACGCGGTGGGTCCGGGGAGCTGTTTTTT.